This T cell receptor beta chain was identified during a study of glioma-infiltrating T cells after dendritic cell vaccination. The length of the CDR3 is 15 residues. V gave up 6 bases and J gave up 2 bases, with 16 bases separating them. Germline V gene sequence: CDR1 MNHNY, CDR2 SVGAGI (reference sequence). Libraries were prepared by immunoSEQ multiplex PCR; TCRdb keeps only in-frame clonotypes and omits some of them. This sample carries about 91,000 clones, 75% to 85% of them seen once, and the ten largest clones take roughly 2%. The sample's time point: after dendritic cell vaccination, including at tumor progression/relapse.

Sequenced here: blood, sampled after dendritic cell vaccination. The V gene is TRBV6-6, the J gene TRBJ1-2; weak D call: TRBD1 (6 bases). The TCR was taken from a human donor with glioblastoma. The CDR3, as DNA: TGTGCCAGCAGCCAAAGCGGGGACACGAACTATGGCTACACCTTC. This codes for CASSQSGDTNYGYTF.